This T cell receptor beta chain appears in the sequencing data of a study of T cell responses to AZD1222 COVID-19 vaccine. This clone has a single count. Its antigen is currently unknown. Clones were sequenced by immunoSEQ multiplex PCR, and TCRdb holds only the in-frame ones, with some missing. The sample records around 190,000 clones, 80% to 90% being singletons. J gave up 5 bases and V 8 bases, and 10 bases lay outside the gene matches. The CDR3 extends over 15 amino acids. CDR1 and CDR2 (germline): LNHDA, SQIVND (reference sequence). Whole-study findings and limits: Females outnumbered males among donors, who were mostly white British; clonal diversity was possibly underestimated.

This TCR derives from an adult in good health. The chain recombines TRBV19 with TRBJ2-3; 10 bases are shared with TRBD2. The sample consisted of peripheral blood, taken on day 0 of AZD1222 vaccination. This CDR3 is CASAVGSGRGDTQYF. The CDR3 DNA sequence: TGTGCCAGTGCCGTGGGGAGCGGGAGGGGAGATACGCAGTATTTT.